These T cell receptor beta chains were read from a single sample in a study of cytotoxic CD8 clonotypes in ibrutinib-treated CLL. Clones were read by immunoSEQ multiplex PCR, and TCRdb kept only the in-frame ones, dropping some. The sample lists around 310,000 clones, roughly 80% occurring once. The sample here was PBMCs, taken before ibrutinib treatment. The receptors were gathered from a human donor with chronic lymphocytic leukemia. Both conserved end residues are part of each CDR3. The D gene is left open where the match is weak. Expanded clones get a size class; other rows say once, few or many, or leave the size out.

clone_size	v_call	j_call	d_call	cdr3_nt	cdr3_aa
once	TRBV15	TRBJ2-5	-	TGTGCCACCAGCAGAGTAGGCAGGCAAGAGACCCAGTACTTC	CATSRVGRQETQYF
-	TRBV25-1	TRBJ2-7	TRBD1	TGTGCCAGCAGTCGTGGACAGGGCGGCTACGAGCAGTACTTC	CASSRGQGGYEQYF
-	TRBV28	TRBJ1-5	-	TGTGCCAGTCTAGGGACGTGGCAGCCCCAGCATTTT	CASLGTWQPQHF
-	TRBV28	TRBJ2-7	-	TGTGCCAGCAGTTTTATTGTGTCCTCTTTTGTGCAGTACTTC	CASSFIVSSFVQYF
-	TRBV10-1	TRBJ2-5	TRBD2	TGCGCCAGCAGCCTCGGCGGGAGTGAGACCCAGTACTTC	CASSLGGSETQYF
-	TRBV27	TRBJ2-3	TRBD2	TGTGCCAGCAGATTTAGCGGGAGGGTAATCTATTCTTATACAGATACGCAGTATTTT	CASRFSGRVIYSYTDTQYF
-	TRBV29-1	TRBJ2-1	-	TGCAGCGCGCGCAACCGGGACTCCTACAATGAGCAGTTCTTC	CSARNRDSYNEQFF
few	TRBV5-1	TRBJ1-3	-	TGCGCCAGCAGCTTGGCGTCAGACTCTGGAAACACCATATATTTT	CASSLASDSGNTIYF
few	TRBV6-1	TRBJ2-7	-	TGTGCCAGCACGGACAGTATCTCCTACGAGCAGTACTTC	CASTDSISYEQYF
few	TRBV5-1	TRBJ2-7	TRBD2	TGCGCCAGCAGCATGGGGACTAGCGGGAGTAACGAGCAGTACTTC	CASSMGTSGSNEQYF
once	TRBV28	TRBJ1-3	-	TGTGCCAGCACCCCCCCTGGAGGGGTTTACACCATATATTTT	CASTPPGGVYTIYF
-	TRBV28	TRBJ2-1	-	TGTGCCAGCAGTTTTGTGGGGGGCTCCTACAATGAGCAGTTCTTC	CASSFVGGSYNEQFF
-	TRBV7-2	TRBJ2-7	-	TGTGCCAGCAGCTTCTCCCTAGCGTCCTACGAGCAGTACTTC	CASSFSLASYEQYF
-	TRBV19	TRBJ2-7	TRBD1	TGTGCCAGTAGCCGCGGCGGACAGGGGCCTTACGAGCAGTACTTC	CASSRGGQGPYEQYF
-	TRBV7-9	TRBJ2-7	-	TGTGCCAGCAGCTCCGGCGGAAGGGGGGCCTCCTACGAGCAGTACTTC	CASSSGGRGASYEQYF
-	TRBV29-1	TRBJ2-1	TRBD2	TGCAGCGGGACCGGGACTAGCGGGAGTTCCGATGAGCAGTTCTTC	CSGTGTSGSSDEQFF
-	TRBV18	TRBJ2-2	-	TGTGCCAGCTCACCATTCTCCTTGGGAAACACCGGGGAGCTGTTTTTT	CASSPFSLGNTGELFF
once	TRBV5-1	TRBJ2-1	TRBD2	TGCGCCAGCAAGCTAGCGGGAGACTCCTACAATGAGCAGTTCTTC	CASKLAGDSYNEQFF